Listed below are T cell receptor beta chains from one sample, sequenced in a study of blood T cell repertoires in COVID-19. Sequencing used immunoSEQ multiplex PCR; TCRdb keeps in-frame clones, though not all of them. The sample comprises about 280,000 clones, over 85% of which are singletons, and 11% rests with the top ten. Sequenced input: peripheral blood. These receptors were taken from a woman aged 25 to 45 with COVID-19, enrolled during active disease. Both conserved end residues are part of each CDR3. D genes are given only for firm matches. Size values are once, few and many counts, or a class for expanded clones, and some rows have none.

CDR3aa: CASSWGRRVNTEAFF
CDR3nt: TGTGCCAGCAGCTGGGGTAGGAGGGTCAACACTGAAGCTTTCTTT
d_gene: .
v_gene: TRBV5-6
j_gene: TRBJ1-1
abundance: .

CDR3aa: CASSDAGYYEQYF
CDR3nt: TGTGCCAGTAGTGATGCGGGTTACTACGAGCAGTACTTC
d_gene: .
v_gene: TRBV6-2/TRBV6-3
j_gene: TRBJ2-7
abundance: once

CDR3aa: CASSQVLRGESSYEQYF
CDR3nt: TGCGCCAGCAGCCAAGTGCTGCGGGGGGAATCCTCCTACGAGCAGTACTTC
d_gene: TRBD2
v_gene: TRBV4-1
j_gene: TRBJ2-7
abundance: once

CDR3aa: CASRADRGLLNQPQHF
CDR3nt: TGTGCCAGTAGAGCCGACAGGGGGCTGCTCAATCAGCCCCAGCATTTT
d_gene: TRBD1
v_gene: TRBV19
j_gene: TRBJ1-5
abundance: .

CDR3aa: CASSLPGSGSYNEQFF
CDR3nt: TGTGCCAGCAGCTTACCAGGCAGTGGCTCCTACAATGAGCAGTTCTTC
d_gene: .
v_gene: TRBV5-4
j_gene: TRBJ2-1
abundance: .

CDR3aa: CASSLTGTGEAPLHF
CDR3nt: TGTGCCAGCAGCCTAACAGGGACAGGGGAAGCACCCCTCCACTTT
d_gene: TRBD1
v_gene: TRBV3-1/TRBV3-2
j_gene: TRBJ1-6
abundance: .

CDR3aa: CASSSTGLTEAFF
CDR3nt: TGTGCCAGCAGCTCCACAGGGTTGACTGAAGCTTTCTTT
d_gene: .
v_gene: TRBV5-6
j_gene: TRBJ1-1
abundance: .

CDR3aa: CASSLVPVRAEAFF
CDR3nt: TGTGCCAGCAGCTTAGTGCCCGTCCGAGCTGAAGCTTTCTTT
d_gene: .
v_gene: TRBV13
j_gene: TRBJ1-1
abundance: .

CDR3aa: CASSTLAGANNEQFF
CDR3nt: TGTGCCAGCAGCACACTAGCGGGGGCGAACAATGAGCAGTTCTTC
d_gene: TRBD2
v_gene: TRBV11-2
j_gene: TRBJ2-1
abundance: .

CDR3aa: CASSRGADVFGYTF
CDR3nt: TGTGCCAGCAGCCGGGGGGCAGATGTCTTTGGCTACACCTTC
d_gene: .
v_gene: TRBV13
j_gene: TRBJ1-2
abundance: .

CDR3aa: CASSLTSGDTDTQYF
CDR3nt: TGTGCCAGCAGCTTGACTAGCGGAGATACAGATACGCAGTATTTT
d_gene: TRBD2
v_gene: TRBV5-4
j_gene: TRBJ2-3
abundance: .

CDR3aa: CASSLVTGPAYEQYF
CDR3nt: TGTGCCAGCAGTTTAGTGACAGGCCCAGCCTACGAGCAGTACTTC
d_gene: .
v_gene: TRBV28
j_gene: TRBJ2-7
abundance: .

CDR3aa: CASRLTGGYNEKLFF
CDR3nt: TGCGCCAGCAGGTTGACAGGGGGTTACAATGAAAAACTGTTTTTT
d_gene: TRBD1
v_gene: TRBV5-1
j_gene: TRBJ1-4
abundance: .

CDR3aa: CASSYQGYGYTF
CDR3nt: TGTGCCAGCAGTTACCAGGGTTATGGCTACACCTTC
d_gene: .
v_gene: TRBV6-5
j_gene: TRBJ1-2
abundance: .

CDR3aa: CASSLGSYGYTF
CDR3nt: TGTGCCAGCAGTTTAGGGAGCTATGGCTACACCTTC
d_gene: .
v_gene: TRBV28
j_gene: TRBJ1-2
abundance: .

CDR3aa: CATSTYGNYEQYF
CDR3nt: TGTGCCACCAGCACCTATGGTAACTACGAGCAGTACTTC
d_gene: .
v_gene: TRBV15
j_gene: TRBJ2-7
abundance: .

CDR3aa: CASSKNRESYEQYF
CDR3nt: TGTGCCAGCAGCAAAAACAGGGAGTCCTACGAGCAGTACTTC
d_gene: .
v_gene: TRBV7-6
j_gene: TRBJ2-7
abundance: .

CDR3aa: CASSLIPGVEGYTF
CDR3nt: TGTGCCAGCAGTTTAATCCCAGGGGTCGAGGGCTACACCTTC
d_gene: .
v_gene: TRBV27
j_gene: TRBJ1-2
abundance: .

CDR3aa: CASSLGTDGNTIYF
CDR3nt: TGTGCCAGCAGCCTCGGGACAGATGGAAACACCATATATTTT
d_gene: TRBD1
v_gene: TRBV9
j_gene: TRBJ1-3
abundance: .

CDR3aa: CASSAKGTGTGELFF
CDR3nt: TGTGCCAGCAGTGCTAAAGGGACAGGGACCGGGGAGCTGTTTTTT
d_gene: TRBD1
v_gene: TRBV2
j_gene: TRBJ2-2
abundance: .

CDR3aa: CASSLSQGTQPQHF
CDR3nt: TGTGCCAGCAGTTTAAGCCAGGGGACTCAGCCCCAGCATTTT
d_gene: .
v_gene: TRBV27
j_gene: TRBJ1-5
abundance: many

CDR3aa: CASSTGGADTQYF
CDR3nt: TGTGCCAGCAGCACCGGGGGGGCAGATACGCAGTATTTT
d_gene: TRBD2
v_gene: TRBV5-4
j_gene: TRBJ2-3
abundance: .

CDR3aa: CASSPTGSQPQHF
CDR3nt: TGTGCCAGCTCACCGACAGGGTCTCAGCCCCAGCATTTT
d_gene: TRBD1
v_gene: TRBV18
j_gene: TRBJ1-5
abundance: .

CDR3aa: CASSSTDSGETQYF
CDR3nt: TGCGCCAGCAGCTCCACCGACAGTGGGGAGACCCAGTACTTC
d_gene: .
v_gene: TRBV5-1
j_gene: TRBJ2-5
abundance: .

CDR3aa: CASSRGQGTPEAFF
CDR3nt: TGTGCCAGTAGTAGAGGACAGGGGACCCCTGAAGCTTTCTTT
d_gene: TRBD1
v_gene: TRBV19
j_gene: TRBJ1-1
abundance: .

CDR3aa: CASSQEAGASTDTQYF
CDR3nt: TGTGCCAGCAGCCAAGAAGCGGGGGCTAGCACAGATACGCAGTATTTT
d_gene: TRBD2
v_gene: TRBV3-1/TRBV3-2
j_gene: TRBJ2-3
abundance: .

CDR3aa: CASRRRGTVNQPQHF
CDR3nt: TGTGCCAGCAGAAGGCGAGGGACAGTTAATCAGCCCCAGCATTTT
d_gene: TRBD1
v_gene: TRBV28
j_gene: TRBJ1-5
abundance: .

CDR3aa: CASSHGGTRNTEAFF
CDR3nt: TGTGCCAGCAGTCACGGGGGGACCCGGAACACTGAAGCTTTCTTT
d_gene: .
v_gene: TRBV6-2/TRBV6-3
j_gene: TRBJ1-1
abundance: .

CDR3aa: CASTAETGYGYTF
CDR3nt: TGTGCCAGCACAGCAGAGACTGGCTATGGCTACACCTTC
d_gene: .
v_gene: TRBV6-5
j_gene: TRBJ1-2
abundance: .

CDR3aa: CASSFLAGGPGETQYF
CDR3nt: TGCGCCAGCAGTTTCCTTGCGGGGGGGCCGGGGGAGACCCAGTACTTC
d_gene: TRBD2
v_gene: TRBV5-1
j_gene: TRBJ2-5
abundance: once

CDR3aa: CASSQDSQAVYGYTF
CDR3nt: TGCGCCAGCAGCCAAGATTCACAGGCGGTTTATGGCTACACCTTC
d_gene: .
v_gene: TRBV4-1
j_gene: TRBJ1-2
abundance: .

CDR3aa: CASSRASYEQYF
CDR3nt: TGTGCCAGCAGTCGCGCTAGCTACGAGCAGTACTTC
d_gene: .
v_gene: TRBV6-5
j_gene: TRBJ2-7
abundance: few

CDR3aa: CASSPPGLRNTEAFF
CDR3nt: TGTGCCAGCAGCCCCCCCGGACTGCGGAACACTGAAGCTTTCTTT
d_gene: .
v_gene: TRBV7-9
j_gene: TRBJ1-1
abundance: few

CDR3aa: CASSSRQGGQYF
CDR3nt: TGTGCCAGCAGCTCCCGGCAGGGCGGGCAGTACTTC
d_gene: .
v_gene: TRBV7-2
j_gene: TRBJ2-7
abundance: once

CDR3aa: CASRSVGSNEQFF
CDR3nt: TGTGCCAGTCGGTCCGTCGGTAGCAATGAGCAGTTCTTC
d_gene: .
v_gene: TRBV7-2
j_gene: TRBJ2-1
abundance: .

CDR3aa: CASSTGPVYGYTF
CDR3nt: TGCGCCAGCTCGACAGGCCCAGTCTATGGCTACACCTTC
d_gene: .
v_gene: TRBV5-1
j_gene: TRBJ1-2
abundance: .